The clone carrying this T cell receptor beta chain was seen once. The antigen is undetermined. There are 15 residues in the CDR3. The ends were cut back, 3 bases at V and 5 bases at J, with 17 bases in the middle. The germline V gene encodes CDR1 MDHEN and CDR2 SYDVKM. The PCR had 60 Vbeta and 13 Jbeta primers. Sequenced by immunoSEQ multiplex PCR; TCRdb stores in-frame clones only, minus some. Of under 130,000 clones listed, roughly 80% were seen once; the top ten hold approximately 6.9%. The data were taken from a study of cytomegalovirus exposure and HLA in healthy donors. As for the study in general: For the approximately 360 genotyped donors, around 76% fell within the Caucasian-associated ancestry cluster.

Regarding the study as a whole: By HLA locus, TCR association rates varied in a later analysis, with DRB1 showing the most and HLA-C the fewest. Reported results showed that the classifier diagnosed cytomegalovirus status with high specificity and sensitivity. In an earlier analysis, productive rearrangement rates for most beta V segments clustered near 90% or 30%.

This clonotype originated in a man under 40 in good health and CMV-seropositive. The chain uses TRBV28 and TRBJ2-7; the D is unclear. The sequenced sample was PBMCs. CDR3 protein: CASSLVSIPPHEQYF. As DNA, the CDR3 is TGTGCCAGCAGTTTGGTCTCTATTCCCCCCCACGAGCAGTACTTC.